A single sample gave rise to the 26 T cell receptor beta chains below, sequenced in a study of T cell changes during pregnancy in multiple sclerosis. Some clones are missing from TCRdb's copy, which holds only in-frame ones; the method was immunoSEQ multiplex PCR. The sample has tens of thousands of clones, approximately 87% seen once. Sequenced here: peripheral blood, sampled after pregnancy. The receptors come from a female donor in good health, enrolled as a control in a pregnancy study.

The V and J genes are TRBV25-1 and TRBJ2-3; D is perhaps TRBD2 (6 bases). This CDR3 has 18 residues. Trimming removed 2 bases from V and 2 bases from J, with 20 bases in between. Germline V gene sequence: CDR1 MGHDK, CDR2 SYGVNS. The CDR3 protein is CASSELSSGGENTDTQYF. CDR3 nucleotides: TGTGCCAGCAGTGAACTTTCTTCGGGCGGGGAAAACACAGATACGCAGTATTTT.

This rearrangement joins TRBV27 to TRBJ2-7; 9 bases are a match to TRBD1. The CDR3 loop spans 14 amino acids. The V and J ends lost 6 bases and 6 bases, in that order; junction bases with no gene match: 9. CDR1 and CDR2 (germline): MNHEY, SMNVEV (reference sequence). CDR3 in amino acids: CASSLGDRESEQYF. The DNA of the CDR3 is TGTGCCAGCAGCCTGGGGGACAGGGAGTCCGAGCAGTACTTC.

The J gene is TRBJ1-1, the V gene TRBV7-2, with a tentative D call TRBD1 (5 bases). Trimming took off 1 base at V and 1 base at J, with 7 bases between the two ends. CDR1 and CDR2 from the germline V gene are SGHTA and FQGNSA. The CDR3 runs to 14 residues. CDR3 loop: CASSLVGGNTEAFF. CDR3 nucleotide sequence: TGTGCCAGCAGCTTAGTGGGGGGGAACACTGAAGCTTTCTTT.

CDR3 sequence: CASSTGQGRYGYTF. DNA for the CDR3: TGTGCCAGCAGTACCGGACAGGGACGGTATGGCTACACCTTC. The chain is built from TRBV6-5 and TRBJ1-2; 8 bases agree with TRBD1. The trim removed 5 bases at V and 5 bases at J, leaving 7 bases unmatched. The V gene's germline CDR1 is MNHEY and CDR2 SVGAGI. The CDR3 length is 14 residues.

This chain uses TRBV15 with TRBJ1-5, with no clear D. V shed 0 bases and J shed 4 bases, with 10 bases lying between them. The CDR3 has 15 residues. Germline V lookup: CDR1 LNHNV, CDR2 YYDKDF (reference sequence). CDR3 sequence (DNA): TGTGCCACCAGCAGAGATCTGGCAGTTAATCAGCCCCAGCATTTT. The encoded protein is CATSRDLAVNQPQHF.

CDR3: CAWRSHYEQYF. CDR3 DNA sequence: TGTGCCTGGAGGTCCCACTACGAGCAGTACTTC. The V and J genes are TRBV30 and TRBJ2-7; no reliable D call. Germline V CDR1 and CDR2: GTSNPN, SVGIG (reference sequence). V lost 3 bases, J lost 3 bases, and 6 bases lay in between. The CDR3 is 11 amino acids.

The chain joins TRBV30 to TRBJ2-1; tentatively, D is TRBD2 (6 bases). The CDR3 has 15 amino acids. Between the trimmed V and J ends, which lost 0 bases and 0 bases, there was a span of 9 bases. CDR1 is GTSNPN and CDR2 is SVGIG in the germline V gene (reference sequence). CDR3 sequence reads: CAWSVAAGSYNEQFF. CDR3 sequence (DNA): TGTGCCTGGAGTGTCGCAGCGGGCTCCTACAATGAGCAGTTCTTC.

The chain carries TRBV19 and TRBJ1-6, with TRBD1 matching over 9 bases. This CDR3 has 15 amino acids. The germline V gene encodes CDR1 LNHDA and CDR2 SQIVND (reference sequence). Trimming removed 3 bases from V and 7 bases from J; junction bases left unmatched: 4. The CDR3 here is CASSIRDRVNSPLHF. The CDR3 DNA reads as TGTGCCAGTAGTATCCGGGACAGGGTAAATTCACCCCTCCACTTT.

This chain connects TRBV14 to TRBJ2-7; 8 bases align to TRBD1. The CDR3 has 18 residues. From germline, CDR1 is SGHDN and CDR2 FVKESK. Losses at the gene ends were 0 bases for V and 4 bases for J; bases not matched to a gene: 14. Written as DNA, the CDR3 is TGTGCCAGCAGCCAAGAGGACAGGGAGGTGGGGAACCCGTACGAGCAGTACTTC. Its protein is CASSQEDREVGNPYEQYF. Complete variable domain (other parts from reference TRBV14 and TRBJ2-7): EAGVTQFPSHSVIEKGQTVTLRCDPISGHDNLYWYRRVMGKEIKFLLHFVKESKQDESGMPNNRFLAERTGGTYSTLKVQPAELEDSGVYFCASSQEDREVGNPYEQYFGPGTRLTVT.

The V and J genes are TRBV13 and TRBJ2-5; 7 bases line up with TRBD2. From germline, CDR1 is PRHDT and CDR2 FYEKMQ (reference sequence). This CDR3 region has 15 residues. The junction had 12 bases not matched to a gene; V was cut back by 4 bases and J by 7 bases. The CDR3 region has the DNA TGTGCCAGCAGCTCGCGCCGGGGGGAGCCGGGGACCCAGTACTTC. It codes for CASSSRRGEPGTQYF.

The chain employs TRBV21-1 and TRBJ2-3; whether TRBD2, the table's D call, matches the DNA was not checked. TRBV21-1 is flagged as a pseudogene. This CDR3 contains 16 residues. The CDR3 spells CASSKGTAGDTDTQYF. The CDR3 bases are TGTGCCAGCAGCAAAGGGACAGCGGGAGACACAGATACGCAGTATTTT.

This clone appeared once. This chain links TRBV5-4 with TRBJ1-1, with a tentative D call TRBD1 (5 bases). Looked up from germline, CDR1 is SGHNT and CDR2 is YYREEE (reference sequence). Deletions cut 0 bases from V and 0 bases from J, with 12 bases between. The CDR3 consists of 16 residues. The CDR3 nucleotides are TGTGCCAGCAGCTTGGACCCGGGCAGGGTGAACACTGAAGCTTTCTTT. This encodes CASSLDPGRVNTEAFF.

The CDR3 is CASGLGQGLNTEAFF. In DNA form, the CDR3 reads TGTGCTAGTGGTTTGGGACAGGGCTTAAACACTGAAGCTTTCTTT. The rearrangement uses TRBV12-5 and TRBJ1-1; 7 bases agree with TRBD1. Trimming cost V 1 base and J 2 bases; bases outside gene matches: 4. The CDR3 loop spans 15 amino acids. The germline CDR1 and CDR2 sequences are LGHNT and FRNRAP. The entire variable domain, with the rest obtained from reference TRBV12-5 and TRBJ1-1, is as follows: DARVTQTPRHKVTEMGQEVTMRCQPILGHNTVFWYRQTMMQGLELLAYFRNRAPLDDSGMPKDRFSAEMPDATLATLKIQPSEPRDSAVYFCASGLGQGLNTEAFFGQGTRLTVV.

The V call is TRBV19, the J call TRBJ2-4; D might be TRBD1 (5 bases). Trimming pared 4 bases from V and 0 bases from J, leaving 10 bases between. The CDR3 sequence is 15 residues long. Germline CDR1 is LNHDA and CDR2 is SQIVND (reference sequence). CDR3 bases: TGTGCCAGTAGTACGAAAGGGGTAGCCAAAAACATTCAGTACTTC. Translated, it gives CASSTKGVAKNIQYF.

The chain employs TRBV27 and TRBJ2-2; D is possibly TRBD2 (5 bases). V shed 0 bases and J shed 2 bases, with 10 bases lying between them. Germline CDR1 is MNHEY and CDR2 is SMNVEV (reference sequence). This CDR3 spans 16 amino acids. The CDR3 DNA reads TGTGCCAGCAGTTTATCGCTAGCTTCTAACACCGGGGAGCTGTTTTTT. This gives the protein CASSLSLASNTGELFF.

The J gene is TRBJ1-5, the V gene TRBV30; D remains unclear. Trimming pared 5 bases from V and 3 bases from J, leaving 8 bases between. CDR1 and CDR2 (germline): GTSNPN, SVGIG (reference sequence). This CDR3 is built from 12 residues. The CDR3 sequence: CAWGHLNQPQHF. CDR3 DNA: TGTGCCTGGGGGCACCTCAATCAGCCCCAGCATTTT.

The chain links TRBV2 to TRBJ2-4; D remains unclear. V was cut by 8 bases and J by 2 bases, with 10 bases left in between. The CDR3 runs to 13 residues. Germline CDR1 SNHLY, CDR2 FYNNEI. The DNA for the CDR3 is TGTGCCAGCGCGGTATCTACCAAAAACATTCAGTACTTC. It translates to CASAVSTKNIQYF.

The chain couples TRBV2 to TRBJ2-1; 7 positions match TRBD2. Trimming cost V 8 bases and J 6 bases; bases outside gene matches: 4. Germline values: CDR1 SNHLY, CDR2 FYNNEI. The CDR3 is 12 amino acids. CDR3 in amino acids: CASRWGGNEQFF. CDR3 bases: TGTGCCAGCCGGTGGGGGGGCAATGAGCAGTTCTTC.

J is TRBJ1-2 and V is TRBV30; no firm D call. Trimming removed 4 bases at V and 3 bases at J, with 12 bases between. There are 13 residues in the CDR3. In germline, CDR1 is GTSNPN, CDR2 SVGIG (reference sequence). For the CDR3, the DNA is TGTGCCTGGACGGTGCGATTGGACTATGGCTACACCTTC. Residues: CAWTVRLDYGYTF.

This chain links TRBV10-1 with TRBJ2-7; TRBD2 matches at 7 bases. J was trimmed by 6 bases and V by 5 bases; bases with no gene match: 7. Germline CDR1 WNHNN, CDR2 SYGVQD (reference sequence). The CDR3 covers 13 residues. The chain's CDR3 is CASSYRREGEQYF. CDR3 nucleotides: TGCGCCAGCAGTTATCGCAGGGAGGGCGAGCAGTACTTC.

V is TRBV5-6 and J is TRBJ1-2; a possible D gene is TRBD1 (6 bases). Trimming shortened V by 0 bases and J by 4 bases, and 19 bases separated the two germline ends. The germline V gene encodes CDR1 SGHDT and CDR2 YYEEEE. The CDR3 loop spans 17 amino acids. This CDR3 reads CASSLDKGYREAYGYTF. The CDR3 DNA sequence: TGTGCCAGCAGCTTGGACAAAGGGTACAGGGAAGCCTATGGCTACACCTTC.

The count of this clone is one. The chain links TRBV7-9 to TRBJ2-1; perhaps TRBD2 as D (5 bases). V shed 1 base and J shed 5 bases, with 15 bases lying between them. CDR3 length: 16 residues. Germline values: CDR1 SEHNR, CDR2 FQNEAQ (reference sequence). The CDR3 reads CASSLGAGRVNNEQFF. In nucleotides, the CDR3 is TGTGCCAGCAGCTTAGGGGCGGGCCGAGTTAACAATGAGCAGTTCTTC.

This clone was picked up one time. The CDR3 is CAWSVIGGTAWATQYF. The CDR3 DNA is TGTGCCTGGAGTGTAATTGGGGGGACCGCTTGGGCTACGCAGTATTTT. The chain couples TRBV30 to TRBJ2-3; perhaps TRBD2 as D (6 bases). The germline gives CDR1 GTSNPN, CDR2 SVGIG (reference sequence). V gave up 0 bases and J gave up 8 bases, with 21 bases separating them. There are 16 residues in the CDR3.

Only a few counts were recorded for this clone. The identical CDR3 is also encoded by other nucleotide sequences in the sample. The rearrangement uses TRBV30 and TRBJ1-1, with D perhaps matching TRBD1 (6 bases). V lost 0 bases, J lost 4 bases, and 9 bases lay in between. The CDR3 extends over 13 amino acids. From germline, CDR1 is GTSNPN and CDR2 SVGIG (reference sequence). Written as DNA, the CDR3 is TGTGCCTGGAGTGTACAGGGTGTCACTGAAGCTTTCTTT. Encoded protein: CAWSVQGVTEAFF. Looking up the rest from reference TRBV30 and TRBJ1-1 gives the full variable domain: SQTIHQWPATLVQPVGSPLSLECTVEGTSNPNLYWYRQAAGRGLQLLFYSVGIGQISSEVPQNLSASRPQDRQFILSSKKLLLSDSGFYLCAWSVQGVTEAFFGQGTRLTVV.

The V gene is TRBV6-1, the J gene TRBJ2-2; 12 bases match TRBD2. The CDR3 runs to 18 residues. Germline assignment: CDR1 MNHNS and CDR2 SASEGT. J lost 5 bases, V lost 0 bases, and 7 bases had no gene match. CDR3 nucleotide sequence: TGTGCCAGCAGTGAAGCGCTTGTACTAGCGGGGGGAACCGGGGAGCTGTTTTTT. Translation: CASSEALVLAGGTGELFF.

The rearrangement links TRBV28 to TRBJ2-1, with D perhaps TRBD1 (5 bases). The CDR3 is 17 amino acids. The germline CDR1 and CDR2 sequences are MDHEN and SYDVKM. Trimming cost V 2 bases and J 7 bases, with 21 bases left between them. Here the CDR3 reads CASSLGASGAVVNEQFF. The CDR3 nucleotides read TGTGCCAGCAGTTTAGGGGCCTCTGGGGCGGTAGTGAATGAGCAGTTCTTC.